Below, one TCR beta chain is given with its context. Antigen specificity is unknown. Germline CDR1 reads ENHRY; CDR2 reads SYGVKD. This CDR3 region has 13 residues. V was trimmed by 7 bases and J by 2 bases, leaving 11 bases between them. The data belong to a study of T cell responses to AZD1222 COVID-19 vaccine. Looking at the study overall: Pooled together were second doses at about 4 or about 12 weeks.

Generated by immunoSEQ multiplex PCR, the TCRdb table keeps only in-frame clones and is missing some. The table shows about 140,000 clones, with roughly 92% occurring only once. Notes on the study in general: No repertoire was sampled before or during the peak T cell response, only after it. Donors skewed white British and female; clonal diversity was possibly underestimated. Vaccine-associated CD4 TCRs spanned spike, dominant at 160-218 and 743-854.

The V call is TRBV10-3, the J call TRBJ1-1; possibly TRBD1 for D (5 bases). Sequenced material: peripheral blood, taken on day 0 of AZD1222 vaccination. This sequence was found in an adult in good health. The CDR3 bases are TGTGCCATCACGGAGGGGATTAACACTGAAGCTTTCTTT. Translating it yields CAITEGINTEAFF.